The 24 T cell receptor beta chains below were found in one sample sequenced in a study of post-analysis software for immune sequencing data. Antigens for these TCRs are unknown. Incorporated into the TCR beta cDNA libraries were unique molecular identifiers, which served to reduce PCR and sequencing biases. TCRdb ran MiXCR on the PCR reads and lists one entry per CDR3 protein. Seen here are fewer than 600,000 distinct CDR3 sequences, around 40% observed once, and the top ten hold about 12%. General observations from the study: About five TRBV segments were more frequent in patients than controls; TRBV5-6, TRBV5-1 and TRBV20-1 belonged to this group.

The sample was blood. The receptors were sampled from a girl aged 5-17 years with multiple sclerosis.

This rearrangement joins TRBV28 to TRBJ2-4; D is unclear. The ends were cut back, 6 bases at V and 5 bases at J, with 14 bases in the middle. Germline assignment: CDR1 MDHEN and CDR2 SYDVKM. CDR3 length: 14 amino acids. The CDR3 is CASRTPGVENIQYF. In DNA, the CDR3 is TGTGCCAGCAGGACCCCAGGTGTGGAAAACATTCAGTACTTC.

V is TRBV29-1 and J is TRBJ2-3; TRBD2 might be the D (6 bases). The CDR3 spans 18 residues. V lost 7 bases and J 6 bases, leaving 32 bases between the germline ends. Germline CDR1 and CDR2: SQVTM and ANQGSEA. This CDR3 is CSAEKGGNSMQRWDTQYF. The CDR3 nucleotides read TGCAGCGCAGAAAAGGGCGGGAACAGTATGCAACGATGGGATACGCAGTATTTT.

The chain employs TRBV28 and TRBJ2-1; D may be TRBD1 (5 bases). Trimming took off 6 bases at V and 8 bases at J, with 14 bases between the two ends. This CDR3 spans 13 amino acids. Per germline, CDR1 MDHEN and CDR2 SYDVKM. The CDR3 protein is CASSSGIGDEQFF. The CDR3, as DNA: TGTGCCAGCAGCTCAGGGATCGGCGATGAGCAGTTCTTC.

The count of this clonotype is one. Because the CDR3 is missing its conserved closing phenylalanine or tryptophan, this is likely a read error. It is unclear where the CDR3 begins or ends on the DNA, so no DNA is shown, and the CDR3 is as TCRdb lists it. The chain combines TRBV29-1 with TRBJ1-2; TRBD1 is the table's D call and was not checked against the DNA. Germline loops: CDR1 SQVTM, CDR2 ANQGSEA. With termini counted, the CDR3 has 13 amino acids. Here the CDR3 reads CSAQLPLGYGYTC.

V and J are TRBV5-1 and TRBJ2-1; 13 positions agree with TRBD2. Germline lookup yields CDR1 SGHRS and CDR2 YFSETQ. This CDR3 has 15 residues. J was trimmed by 6 bases and V by 4 bases; bases with no gene match: 4. In DNA, the CDR3 is TGCGCCAGCAGCCTGACTAGCGGGAGGATCAATGAGCAGTTCTTC. As protein: CASSLTSGRINEQFF.

V usage is TRBV25-1 and J usage is TRBJ1-2; D gene unclear. V lost 1 base and J 10 bases, leaving 16 bases between the germline ends. Germline values: CDR1 MGHDK, CDR2 SYGVNS. There are 14 residues in the CDR3. The CDR3 spells CASSESARGPPYTF. The CDR3 DNA reads TGTGCCAGCAGTGAATCGGCCCGTGGGCCTCCCTACACCTTC.

This clonotype was observed once. V gene TRBV28 combines with J gene TRBJ2-4; 13 bases are a match to TRBD2. From germline, CDR1 is MDHEN and CDR2 SYDVKM. The V segment lost 4 bases and the J segment 4 bases; nucleotides outside the gene matches: 4. This CDR3 has 16 amino acids. The CDR3 region is CASSYSGLAGKNIQYF. Here the CDR3 DNA reads TGTGCCAGCAGTTATTCGGGACTAGCGGGAAAAAACATTCAGTACTTC.

In the case of this clonotype: One junction end does not reproduce the germline sequence, and a read error may be involved. The rearrangement links TRBV5-8 to TRBJ2-5, with D possibly called TRBD1 or TRBD2 (5 bases each). The germline V gene encodes CDR1 SGHTS and CDR2 YDEGEE. The CDR3 is made up of 14 amino acids. The CDR3 DNA sequence: TGTGCCAGCAACTTGGGGCAGGGAGAAGAGACCCAGTACTTC. It translates to CASNLGQGEETQYF.

This clonotype occurred once. One junction end disagrees with the germline gene, perhaps due to a read error. The chain uses TRBV5-1 and TRBJ2-3; weak D call: TRBD2 (7 bases). The CDR3 is made up of 16 amino acids. Germline V gene lookup returns CDR1 SGHRS and CDR2 YFSETQ. DNA for the CDR3: TGCGTCAGCAGCTTGGTAACGGGGGGCGGTACAGATACGCAGTATTTT. Translation: CVSSLVTGGGTDTQYF. Full variable domain (rest looked up from reference TRBV5-1 and TRBJ2-3): KAGVTQTPRYLIKTRGQQVTLSCSPISGHRSVSWYQQTPGQGLQFLFEYFSETQRNKGNFPGRFSGRQFSNSRSEMNVSTLELGDSALYLCVSSLVTGGGTDTQYFGPGTRLTVL.

This clonotype was seen a handful of times. CDR3 in amino acids: CSARLESSYEQYF. The CDR3 DNA reads as TGCAGTGCTAGACTTGAGAGCTCCTACGAGCAGTACTTC. The chain carries TRBV20-1 and TRBJ2-7, with D uncertain. This CDR3 is 13 amino acids long. The V end lost 2 bases, the J end lost 0 bases, and 8 bases lay between the germline ends. The germline CDR1 and CDR2 sequences are DFQATT and SNEGSKA (reference sequence).

As for this clonotype: At one end, the junction sequence differs from germline, possibly due to a read error. This chain links TRBV18 with TRBJ2-7; a possible D gene is TRBD2 (6 bases). The CDR3 contains 14 residues. Germline CDR1 is KGHSH and CDR2 is LQKENI. The chain's CDR3 is CASPPVGLGNEQYF. In DNA form, the CDR3 reads TGTGCCAGCCCACCAGTGGGACTGGGAAACGAGCAGTACTTC. The variable domain in full, completed from reference TRBV18 and TRBJ2-7, reads NAGVMQNPRHLVRRRGQEARLRCSPMKGHSHVYWYRQLPEEGLKFMVYLQKENIIDESGMPKERFSAEFPKEGPSILRIQQVVRGDSAAYFCASPPVGLGNEQYFGPGTRLTVT.

Regarding this clonotype: The final CDR3 position lacks the conserved phenylalanine or tryptophan, pointing to a likely read error. The chain employs TRBV5-1 and TRBJ2-7; TRBD1 matches at 8 bases. The germline V gene has CDR1 SGHRS and CDR2 YFSETQ. Losses at the gene ends were 4 bases for V and 0 bases for J; bases not matched to a gene: 3. The length of the CDR3 is 14 residues. CDR3 bases: TGCGCCAGCAGCCTGACAGGGGACTCCTACGAGCAGTACTCC. This encodes CASSLTGDSYEQYS.

J is TRBJ1-4 and V is TRBV12-3 or TRBV12-4; perhaps TRBD1 as D (5 bases). CDR3 length: 14 amino acids. V lost 3 bases, J lost 5 bases, and 10 bases lay in between. The chain's CDR3 is CASSFKGRNEKLFF. As DNA, the CDR3 is TGTGCCAGCAGTTTCAAGGGGAGGAATGAAAAACTGTTTTTT.

The table lists this clonotype with a few counts. V usage is TRBV21-1 and J usage is TRBJ2-7; the table assigns TRBD2, which was not confirmed against the DNA. TRBV21-1 is a known pseudogene. This CDR3 comprises 18 residues. CDR3 amino acids: CASSLSDLAGGYPYEQYF. The CDR3 nucleotides read TGTGCCAGCAGCTTAAGTGACCTAGCGGGAGGGTATCCCTACGAGCAGTACTTC.

The J gene is TRBJ2-5, the V gene TRBV20-1, with D perhaps given as TRBD1 or TRBD2 (6 bases each). Trimming removed 3 bases at V and 2 bases at J, with 22 bases between. The CDR3 is 17 residues long. The germline gives CDR1 DFQATT, CDR2 SNEGSKA (reference sequence). The CDR3 is CSASPIERGRRQETQYF. The CDR3 DNA sequence: TGCAGTGCTAGCCCGATTGAACGGGGGCGGAGGCAAGAGACCCAGTACTTC.

J is TRBJ1-5 and V is TRBV28; D is uncertain. Germline-derived CDR1 and CDR2 are MDHEN and SYDVKM. V was pared by 7 bases and J by 7 bases, with 11 bases between. This CDR3 has 12 amino acids. In DNA, the CDR3 is TGTGCCAGCACTTCACAAGGGCAGCCCCAGCATTTT. This encodes CASTSQGQPQHF. Looking up the rest from reference TRBV28 and TRBJ1-5 gives the full variable domain: DVKVTQSSRYLVKRTGEKVFLECVQDMDHENMFWYRQDPGLGLRLIYFSYDVKMKEKGDIPEGYSVSREKKERFSLILESASTNQTSMYLCASTSQGQPQHFGDGTRLSIL.

This clonotype was recorded a few times. The V call is TRBV20-1, the J call TRBJ2-7; the D gene is possibly TRBD1 (6 bases). The length of the CDR3 is 16 residues. Germline V gene data show CDR1 as DFQATT and CDR2 as SNEGSKA (reference sequence). V dropped 4 bases and J dropped 0 bases, with 19 bases sitting between them. DNA for the CDR3: TGCAGTGCTACAACAACAGACAGGACCAACTCCTACGAGCAGTACTTC. It translates to CSATTTDRTNSYEQYF.

This clonotype appeared a single time. The chain uses TRBV28 and TRBJ2-5, with TRBD2 identical over 12 bases. Per the germline V gene, CDR1 is MDHEN and CDR2 is SYDVKM. This CDR3 contains 16 residues. Losses at the gene ends were 10 bases for V and 5 bases for J; bases not matched to a gene: 14. The CDR3, as DNA: TGTGCCACCATTAACCAAGGACTAGCGGGATCTGAGACCCAGTACTTC. It specifies CATINQGLAGSETQYF. Based on the CDR3 plus reference TRBV28 and TRBJ2-5, the full variable domain is DVKVTQSSRYLVKRTGEKVFLECVQDMDHENMFWYRQDPGLGLRLIYFSYDVKMKEKGDIPEGYSVSREKKERFSLILESASTNQTSMYLCATINQGLAGSETQYFGPGTRLLVL.

This clonotype has more than one count but fewer than ten. The chain has TRBV7-8 and TRBJ2-1, with D hard to call. The V end was cut by 9 bases, the J end by 10 bases, with 10 bases between. This CDR3 spans 10 amino acids. Germline CDR1 reads SGHVS; CDR2 reads FQNEAQ. The CDR3 DNA sequence: TGTGCCAGTGATGAGGCGGAGCAGTTCTTC. Amino acid sequence: CASDEAEQFF.

The chain recombines TRBV12-3 or TRBV12-4 with TRBJ1-1, with D tentatively TRBD1 (5 bases). V gave up 3 bases and J gave up 5 bases, with 13 bases separating them. The CDR3 consists of 14 residues. The CDR3 reads CASSFAGRETEAFF. The CDR3 DNA is TGTGCCAGCAGTTTCGCAGGGAGAGAGACTGAAGCTTTCTTT.

The chain recombines TRBV5-1 with TRBJ2-7; D remains unclear. The CDR3 consists of 17 residues. The V gene lost 4 bases and the J gene lost 2 bases, with 22 bases spanning the gap. Germline V CDR1 and CDR2: SGHRS, YFSETQ. In DNA, the CDR3 is TGCGCCAGCAGCCCAGATACCGGCGAAGGCAGGCCCTACGAGCAGTACTTC. Its translation: CASSPDTGEGRPYEQYF.

CDR3 coding DNA: TGTGCCAGCAGTCCAAACGGGGGGGGGTTTGGTGAAGCTTTCTTT. Amino acid sequence: CASSPNGGGFGEAFF. V usage is TRBV12-3 or TRBV12-4 and J usage is TRBJ1-1; D is possibly TRBD1 (5 bases). The CDR3 runs 15 residues. V was cut by 5 bases and J by 7 bases, with 20 bases left in between.

This clonotype has more than one count but fewer than ten. The chain is built from TRBV25-1 and TRBJ2-3, with 10 nucleotides matching TRBD2. CDR1 and CDR2 from the germline V gene are MGHDK and SYGVNS. V shed 3 bases, J shed 6 bases, and the junction held 9 bases outside the gene matches. The CDR3 has 16 amino acids. In DNA form, the CDR3 reads TGTGCCAGCAGTGACCACGGACTAGCGGATCTTGATACGCAGTATTTT. It translates to CASSDHGLADLDTQYF. Based on the CDR3 plus reference TRBV25-1 and TRBJ2-3, the full variable domain is EADIYQTPRYLVIGTGKKITLECSQTMGHDKMYWYQQDPGMELHLIHYSYGVNSTEKGDLSSESTVSRIRTEHFPLTLESARPSHTSQYLCASSDHGLADLDTQYFGPGTRLTVL.

Concerning this clonotype itself: At one end, the junction sequence differs from germline, possibly due to a read error. The gene calls are TRBV28 and TRBJ2-7; 9 bases are shared with TRBD1. Germline CDR1 is MDHEN and CDR2 is SYDVKM. The CDR3 runs to 13 residues. In nucleotides, the CDR3 is TGTACCAGCGGACGGGACAGGGCCTACGAGCAGTACTTC. Amino acids: CTSGRDRAYEQYF.